This is a list of T cell receptor beta chains from one sample in a study of T cell repertoires and Cas9 in healthy adults. Sequencing was performed with immunoSEQ multiplex PCR; in TCRdb, only in-frame clones are kept and a portion is missing. The data hold under 25,000 clones, with roughly nine tenths observed a single time. Sample: CD4+ effector T cells (CD127+, CD25-, CD137-, CD154-) from PBMCs; culture status not recorded. These receptors all come from a human donor in good health. Each CDR3 is given with its conserved first and last residue. The D gene is left open where the match is weak. Not every row has a clone size; where given, it reads once, few, many or a size class.

clone_size	j_call	d_call	v_call	cdr3_aa	cdr3_nt
-	TRBJ1-2	TRBD1	TRBV28	CASSPPGQGYTF	TGTGCCAGCAGTCCCCCGGGACAGGGCTACACCTTC
-	TRBJ2-6	-	TRBV7-2	CASTPVDTSSGANVLTF	TGTGCCAGCACCCCTGTAGACACCTCCTCTGGGGCCAACGTCCTGACTTTC
-	TRBJ2-1	-	TRBV4-1	CASSHYNEQFF	TGCGCCAGCAGCCACTACAATGAGCAGTTCTTC
-	TRBJ1-1	-	TRBV28	CASSPPSGANTEAFF	TGTGCCAGCAGTCCCCCCTCGGGGGCGAACACTGAAGCTTTCTTT
-	TRBJ1-1	TRBD1	TRBV5-8	CASISKYRGPGTEAFF	TGTGCCAGCATAAGCAAATACAGGGGGCCGGGGACTGAAGCTTTCTTT
-	TRBJ2-4	TRBD1	TRBV5-4	CASSSDYRDRPDIQYF	TGTGCCAGCAGCTCAGATTACCGGGACAGGCCGGACATTCAGTACTTC
-	TRBJ1-1	TRBD1	TRBV19	CASSLDRASTEAFF	TGTGCCAGTAGCTTGGACAGGGCTTCGACTGAAGCTTTCTTT
-	TRBJ1-2	-	TRBV29-1	CSVGEQSLNYGYTF	TGCAGCGTCGGCGAACAGAGCCTTAACTATGGCTACACCTTC
-	TRBJ2-1	TRBD2	TRBV7-2	CASSSYGRGGGYNEQFF	TGTGCCAGCAGCTCCTACGGCCGGGGCGGGGGATACAATGAGCAGTTCTTC
-	TRBJ2-7	TRBD1	TRBV6-5	CASGRDRGLGEQYF	TGTGCCAGCGGCCGGGACAGGGGTTTGGGGGAGCAGTACTTC
-	TRBJ2-1	-	TRBV19	CASSIGQREQFF	TGTGCCAGTAGTATTGGACAGAGGGAGCAGTTCTTC
-	TRBJ2-1	-	TRBV20-1	CSARVINEQFF	TGCAGTGCTAGGGTCATCAATGAGCAGTTCTTC
-	TRBJ2-7	-	TRBV10-3	CAISEPGRTYEQYF	TGTGCCATCAGTGAGCCGGGAAGAACCTACGAGCAGTACTTC
-	TRBJ1-2	-	TRBV30	CAWSRYPGNNYGYTF	TGTGCCTGGAGTAGATATCCGGGAAATAACTATGGCTACACCTTC
-	TRBJ1-2	-	TRBV29-1	CSVVVGQAYGYTF	TGCAGCGTTGTAGTGGGGCAGGCGTATGGCTACACCTTC
-	TRBJ1-6	TRBD1	TRBV6-5	CASSWDRPDNSPLHF	TGTGCCAGCAGCTGGGACAGGCCGGATAATTCACCCCTCCACTTT
-	TRBJ2-2	-	TRBV2	CASSSPTLPPGELFF	TGTGCCAGCAGTTCCCCTACCCTGCCGCCCGGGGAGCTGTTTTTT
-	TRBJ2-5	TRBD2	TRBV9	CASSDTWASGQETQYF	TGTGCCAGCAGCGACACCTGGGCTAGCGGACAAGAGACCCAGTACTTC
-	TRBJ1-1	-	TRBV29-1	CSVEDHWTREAEAFF	TGCAGCGTTGAAGATCATTGGACTCGGGAGGCTGAAGCTTTCTTT
few	TRBJ1-1	-	TRBV2	CASGLFRINTEAFF	TGTGCCAGCGGGCTTTTCAGGATTAACACTGAAGCTTTCTTT
-	TRBJ1-1	-	TRBV6-1	CASSERVGGTEAFF	TGTGCCAGCAGTGAAAGAGTGGGAGGCACTGAAGCTTTCTTT
-	TRBJ1-2	-	TRBV7-6	CASSPPGDGGYTF	TGTGCCAGCAGCCCCCCCGGGGACGGTGGCTACACCTTC
-	TRBJ1-5	-	TRBV6-1	CASSHGGAQHF	TGTGCCAGCAGCCACGGGGGGGCCCAGCATTTT
-	TRBJ2-2	-	TRBV29-1	CSVASTGELFF	TGCAGCGTGGCCTCCACCGGGGAGCTGTTTTTT
-	TRBJ1-5	TRBD1	TRBV19	CASSGQEGDQPQHF	TGTGCCAGTTCCGGACAGGAGGGGGATCAGCCCCAGCATTTT
-	TRBJ2-5	TRBD1	TRBV2	CASSYGQGPQYF	TGTGCCAGCAGCTACGGACAGGGCCCACAGTACTTC
-	TRBJ1-2	TRBD1	TRBV28	CAWGQQGYTF	TGTGCCTGGGGACAGCAGGGCTACACCTTC
-	TRBJ2-7	-	TRBV29-1	CSAAADYEQYF	TGCAGCGCCGCGGCAGACTACGAGCAGTACTTC
-	TRBJ1-6	-	TRBV30	CAWSVLRSPLHF	TGTGCCTGGAGTGTACTCAGATCACCCCTCCACTTT
-	TRBJ2-3	-	TRBV19	CASSTTQGLRTDTQYF	TGTGCCAGTAGTACGACACAGGGATTACGCACAGATACGCAGTATTTT
-	TRBJ1-5	-	TRBV6-5	CASRKGAGGQQPQHF	TGTGCCAGCAGGAAAGGCGCGGGAGGACAGCAGCCCCAGCATTTT
-	TRBJ2-6	-	TRBV7-9	CASSFGGWVSNVLTF	TGTGCCAGCAGCTTTGGGGGCTGGGTCTCCAACGTCCTGACTTTC
-	TRBJ2-3	TRBD1	TRBV28	CAIEGASTDTQYF	TGTGCCATTGAGGGGGCTAGCACAGATACGCAGTATTTT
-	TRBJ1-1	-	TRBV7-9	CASSLGSRALNTEAFF	TGTGCCAGCAGCTTAGGGAGCAGGGCCCTGAACACTGAAGCTTTCTTT
once	TRBJ2-5	-	TRBV18	CASSRGGAQETQYF	TGTGCCAGCTCCCGCGGCGGGGCTCAAGAGACCCAGTACTTC
-	TRBJ2-5	-	TRBV5-1	CASSSTLQETQYF	TGCGCCAGCAGCTCGACCTTACAAGAGACCCAGTACTTC
-	TRBJ2-2	-	TRBV9	CASSGRGSNTGELFF	TGTGCCAGCAGCGGCCGAGGTTCGAACACCGGGGAGCTGTTTTTT
-	TRBJ1-5	-	TRBV28	CASSRGGNQPQHF	TGTGCCAGCAGCCGTGGGGGCAATCAGCCCCAGCATTTT
-	TRBJ1-3	-	TRBV11-3	CASSRSSGNTIYF	TGTGCCAGCAGCCGCTCCTCTGGAAACACCATATATTTT
-	TRBJ1-1	-	TRBV7-9	CASSPSRVLTTEAFF	TGTGCCAGCAGCCCATCCCGAGTATTAACAACTGAAGCTTTCTTT
-	TRBJ2-2	TRBD1	TRBV30	CAWSVSRGLGGELFF	TGTGCCTGGAGTGTATCCAGGGGGCTCGGCGGGGAGCTGTTTTTT
few	TRBJ1-4	-	TRBV7-8	CASSPRGRRNEKLFF	TGTGCCAGCAGCCCAAGGGGTCGTCGAAATGAAAAACTGTTTTTT
once	TRBJ1-4	-	TRBV6-6	CASTYRGGREKLFF	TGTGCCAGCACCTACCGGGGGGGCCGAGAAAAACTGTTTTTT
-	TRBJ1-1	-	TRBV19	CATYPPGVNTEAFF	TGTGCCACCTACCCGCCAGGGGTGAACACTGAAGCTTTCTTT
-	TRBJ1-1	-	TRBV13	CASSGPWNTEAFF	TGTGCCAGCAGCGGTCCGTGGAACACTGAAGCTTTCTTT
-	TRBJ2-5	-	TRBV2	CASTWSQETQYF	TGTGCCAGCACTTGGAGCCAAGAGACCCAGTACTTC
-	TRBJ2-7	-	TRBV5-1	CASSLRDGEQYF	TGCGCCAGCAGCTTGAGGGACGGCGAGCAGTACTTC
-	TRBJ1-5	TRBD1	TRBV28	CASRTPSGTGGQPQHF	TGTGCCAGCAGAACTCCTTCCGGGACAGGGGGTCAGCCCCAGCATTTT
-	TRBJ1-2	-	TRBV13	CASSPLAVPGYTF	TGTGCCAGCAGCCCCCTCGCAGTGCCGGGCTACACCTTC
few	TRBJ2-3	TRBD2	TRBV10-3	CATGTSGRTDTQYF	TGTGCCACCGGGACTAGCGGACGCACAGATACGCAGTATTTT
-	TRBJ2-6	-	TRBV19	CASSITGSGANVLTF	TGTGCCAGTAGTATAACCGGATCTGGGGCCAACGTCCTGACTTTC
-	TRBJ1-2	TRBD1	TRBV7-8	CASSIQAPTGRNYGYTF	TGTGCCAGCAGCATCCAGGCGCCGACAGGGAGGAACTATGGCTACACCTTC
-	TRBJ1-2	TRBD1	TRBV25-1	CASSPPEDRLINGYTF	TGTGCCAGCAGTCCTCCCGAGGACAGGTTAATTAACGGCTACACCTTC
few	TRBJ1-4	TRBD1	TRBV28	CASRTGVTNEKLFF	TGTGCCAGCAGGACAGGGGTTACTAATGAAAAACTGTTTTTT
once	TRBJ2-7	-	TRBV6-1	CASSEALLEGSYEQYF	TGTGCCAGCAGTGAAGCCCTCTTGGAGGGCTCCTACGAGCAGTACTTC